This entry lists 10 T cell receptor beta chains sequenced from one sample in a study of response to subunit inactivated influenza vaccine. TCRdb called the RT-PCR reads again in MiXCR, with one record for every CDR3 protein. The sample lists hundreds of thousands of distinct CDR3 sequences, 25% occurring once. Sequencing was performed on CD4+ T cells sorted from PBMCs, taken around 5 days after vaccination. Source of these receptors: a man aged 50-60 years who received an inactivated influenza vaccine.

The chain carries TRBV25-1 and TRBJ2-7; D assignment may be TRBD1 or TRBD2 (5 bases each). The V gene lost 8 bases and the J gene lost 4 bases, with 21 bases spanning the gap. The CDR3 is 15 amino acids. Germline values: CDR1 MGHDK, CDR2 SYGVNS. The CDR3 sequence is CASLEGPRNPYEQYF. CDR3 DNA: TGTGCCAGCCTCGAGGGACCTAGGAACCCTTACGAGCAGTACTTC.

The chain employs TRBV5-1 and TRBJ2-7; D perhaps matches TRBD1 (5 bases). V was pared by 3 bases and J by 4 bases, with 14 bases between. Germline CDR1 is SGHRS and CDR2 is YFSETQ. The CDR3 sequence is 14 residues long. The CDR3, as DNA: TGCGCCAGCAGCTCCCCGCCTGGGGCATACGAGCAGTACTTC. As protein: CASSSPPGAYEQYF.

This clonotype has more than one count but fewer than ten. The chain carries TRBV12-3 or TRBV12-4 and TRBJ2-1, with TRBD1 as a possible D gene (6 bases). This CDR3 has 13 amino acids. The V gene lost 6 bases and the J gene lost 6 bases, with 12 bases spanning the gap. In DNA, the CDR3 is TGTGCCAGCAGACCCGGACAGATCAATGAGCAGTTCTTC. It specifies CASRPGQINEQFF.

V gene TRBV28 combines with J gene TRBJ1-6, with 7 positions matching TRBD1. With V trimmed by 7 bases and J by 9 bases, 6 bases remained unmatched. This CDR3 has 13 residues. Per the germline V gene, CDR1 is MDHEN and CDR2 is SYDVKM. The chain's CDR3 is CASIPRGSSPLHF. Written as DNA, the CDR3 is TGTGCCAGCATCCCCAGGGGGAGTTCACCCCTCCACTTT.

A note on this clonotype: One end of the junction is discordant with germline, which a read error may explain. The chain uses TRBV28 and TRBJ2-1; TRBD2 matches at 8 bases. CDR3 length: 15 residues. Germline CDR1 is MDHEN and CDR2 is SYDVKM. The CDR3 sequence is CTSTPGAGGTNEQFF. The DNA of the CDR3 is TGTACCAGCACCCCCGGGGCGGGAGGTACCAATGAGCAGTTCTTC.

The rearrangement joins TRBV6-5 to TRBJ1-3; D unresolved. This CDR3 region has 15 residues. The V and J ends lost 4 bases and 0 bases respectively, with 10 bases between them. Germline V lookup: CDR1 MNHEY, CDR2 SVGAGI. The CDR3 region has the DNA TGTGCCAGCAGTTCTACGGGCCTCTCTGGAAACACCATATATTTT. Amino acid sequence: CASSSTGLSGNTIYF.

This clonotype has only a few counts. The V gene is TRBV5-1, the J gene TRBJ2-7; 7 positions agree with TRBD1. Germline V gene sequence: CDR1 SGHRS, CDR2 YFSETQ. The ends lost 1 base at V and 0 bases at J; junction bases unmatched: 7. CDR3 length: 16 residues. CDR3 bases: TGCGCCAGCAGCTTGTTTGACAGGGCCCTCTCCTACGAGCAGTACTTC. Translation: CASSLFDRALSYEQYF.

This chain joins TRBV12-3 or TRBV12-4 and TRBJ2-1, with 13 bases matching TRBD2. The CDR3 is made up of 20 amino acids. V lost 6 bases, J lost 0 bases, and 14 bases stayed unmatched. In DNA, the CDR3 is TGTGCCAGCAGCTCTCCCCTGACTAGCGGGAGGCAAAGCTCCTACAATGAGCAGTTCTTC. This gives the protein CASSSPLTSGRQSSYNEQFF.

Only one count was recorded for this clonotype. This rearrangement joins TRBV9 to TRBJ2-7; D is unresolved. V shed 2 bases and J shed 2 bases, with 8 bases lying between them. Germline V gene sequence: CDR1 SGDLS, CDR2 YYNGEE. The CDR3 has 13 amino acids. CDR3 residues: CASSVRPAYEQYF. The CDR3, as DNA: TGTGCCAGCAGCGTCCGGCCCGCCTACGAGCAGTACTTC.

This chain uses TRBV7-2 with TRBJ2-2; no reliable D call. The CDR3 extends over 16 amino acids. CDR1 is SGHTA and CDR2 is FQGNSA in the germline V gene. Trimming cost V 2 bases and J 2 bases, with 12 bases left between them. The CDR3 coding sequence is TGTGCCAGCAGCTTATATTCGGTTGGAAACACCGGGGAGCTGTTTTTT. This codes for CASSLYSVGNTGELFF.